This T cell receptor beta chain originates from a study of graft-versus-host responses after intestinal transplantation. For this clone: Its antigen is currently unknown.

V dropped 6 bases and J dropped 7; count of bases not matched to a gene: 6. The CDR3 runs 14 residues. Germline V gives CDR1 MDHEN, CDR2 SYDVKM. Study findings and constraints: High graft-versus-host to host-versus-graft clonal ratios were found in allografts of patients who had graft-donor T cell macrochimerism.

TCRdb's table, derived via immunoSEQ multiplex PCR, lists solely in-frame clones and lacks some. The sample lists under 150,000 clones, 90% occurring once. This chain uses TRBV28 with TRBJ2-1, with 10 bases fitting TRBD2. The sample was unstimulated CD4+ T cells sorted from spleen or lymph node cells, taken before intestinal transplant. The TCR sequence derives from a human donor who received an intestinal transplant. The CDR3 DNA reads TGTGCCAGCAGCAGTAGCGGGAGGACAAATGAGCAGTTCTTC. This codes for CASSSSGRTNEQFF.